The next 14 T cell receptor beta chains were all read from a single sample in a study of shared clonotypes between healthy human individuals. Some clones are missing from TCRdb's copy, which holds only in-frame ones; the method was immunoSEQ multiplex PCR. The data contain 550,000 to 750,000 clones, just over 90% of them seen just once; the ten biggest clones take up approximately 22%. The naive CD8 fraction comprised CD45RO-negative cells positively selected for CCR7 and excluded terminally differentiated effector memory CD45RA+ cells. Sequencing used naive CD8+ T cells sorted from blood. The receptor source for this set is a man in his thirties or forties in good health.

The V call is TRBV7-9, the J call TRBJ2-1, with D possibly being TRBD2 (5 bases). CDR1 is SEHNR, CDR2 FQNEAQ, per germline (reference sequence). The CDR3 is 12 residues long. The V and J ends lost 0 bases and 13 bases respectively, with 10 bases between them. The CDR3 spells CASSLADSGQFF. In DNA form, the CDR3 reads TGTGCCAGCAGCTTAGCGGACTCTGGACAGTTCTTC.

Notes on this clone: Other DNA sequences in this sample translate to the same CDR3. This rearrangement joins TRBV13 to TRBJ2-7; D not certain. The length of the CDR3 is 14 residues. V gave up 0 bases and J gave up 1 base, with 7 bases separating them. Germline values: CDR1 PRHDT, CDR2 FYEKMQ (reference sequence). CDR3 coding DNA: TGTGCCAGCAGCTTAGGGGGCACTTCCTACGAGCAGTACTTC. Translated, it gives CASSLGGTSYEQYF.

V usage is TRBV7-9 and J usage is TRBJ2-7, with 7 bases aligning to TRBD2. The CDR3 is 16 residues long. CDR1 is SEHNR, CDR2 FQNEAQ, per germline (reference sequence). V gave up 7 bases and J gave up 0 bases; unmatched junction bases: 12. CDR3 coding DNA: TGTGCCAGCATGAAATTACTAGCGCCGAGCTCCTACGAGCAGTACTTC. Protein sequence: CASMKLLAPSSYEQYF.

This clone occurred a few times. The genes are TRBV27 and TRBJ2-6; D remains ambiguous. The CDR3 has 14 amino acids. The germline V gene encodes CDR1 MNHEY and CDR2 SMNVEV (reference sequence). Trimming stripped 5 bases from V and 0 bases from J, with 5 bases between. The CDR3 nucleotides read TGTGCCAGCAGTCCTTACTCTGGGGCCAACGTCCTGACTTTC. Amino acids: CASSPYSGANVLTF.

As regards this clone: A much larger clone is a single base away; this may be a read error. The chain employs TRBV7-9 and TRBJ2-7, with D maybe TRBD2 (5 bases). Deletions cut 5 bases from V and 2 bases from J, with 10 bases between. CDR3 length equals 13 residues. Germline V gene data show CDR1 as SEHNR and CDR2 as FQNEAQ (reference sequence). This CDR3 is CASSPAGPYEQYF. CDR3 bases: TGTGCCAGCAGCCCCGCGGGCCCCTACGAGCAGTACTTC.

The rearrangement uses TRBV28 and TRBJ2-7; 9 nucleotides agree with TRBD2. V shed 5 bases, J shed 5 bases, and the junction held 13 bases outside the gene matches. CDR1 and CDR2 from the germline V gene are MDHEN and SYDVKM. The CDR3 is 16 amino acids. CDR3 sequence reads: CASSPYLSGRFHEQYF. CDR3 bases: TGTGCCAGCAGTCCTTACCTTAGCGGGAGATTCCACGAGCAGTACTTC.

CDR3 in amino acids: CASSLGGFPLTYEQYF. The CDR3 DNA reads as TGTGCCAGCAGTTTGGGGGGGTTTCCCCTAACCTACGAGCAGTACTTC. The rearrangement links TRBV27 to TRBJ2-7, with 7 bases that match TRBD2. CDR3 size: 16 residues. Germline V CDR1 and CDR2: MNHEY, SMNVEV (reference sequence). With V trimmed by 3 bases and J by 2 bases, 10 bases remained unmatched.

This chain links TRBV5-1 with TRBJ1-1; possibly TRBD1 for D (6 bases). The CDR3 has 15 amino acids. Germline-derived CDR1 and CDR2 are SGHRS and YFSETQ. The ends were cut back, 2 bases at V and 1 base at J, with 12 bases in the middle. The CDR3 DNA reads TGCGCCAGCAGCTTCATAGGCAGGGGGAACACTGAAGCTTTCTTT. Amino acids: CASSFIGRGNTEAFF. Complete variable domain (other parts from reference TRBV5-1 and TRBJ1-1): KAGVTQTPRYLIKTRGQQVTLSCSPISGHRSVSWYQQTPGQGLQFLFEYFSETQRNKGNFPGRFSGRQFSNSRSEMNVSTLELGDSALYLCASSFIGRGNTEAFFGQGTRLTVV.

This chain connects TRBV15 to TRBJ1-1; 7 nucleotides match TRBD1. V lost 5 bases, J lost 4 bases, and 4 bases stayed unmatched. The CDR3 totals 13 residues. From germline, CDR1 is LNHNV and CDR2 YYDKDF (reference sequence). CDR3 amino acids: CATSGRDSTEAFF. For the CDR3, the DNA is TGTGCCACCAGCGGCCGGGACAGCACTGAAGCTTTCTTT.

The chain recombines TRBV7-9 with TRBJ2-6; a weak D match, TRBD1 (6 bases). The CDR3 totals 18 residues. V was pared by 5 bases and J by 0 bases, with 17 bases between. CDR1 is SEHNR and CDR2 is FQNEAQ in the germline V gene (reference sequence). The CDR3 region has the DNA TGTGCCAGCAGCCCTATTTGGGACACCTTCTCTGGGGCCAACGTCCTGACTTTC. Translation gives CASSPIWDTFSGANVLTF.

The V gene is TRBV2, the J gene TRBJ2-3; 8 bases are shared with TRBD2. The ends lost 9 bases at V and 0 bases at J; junction bases unmatched: 14. Germline CDR1 reads SNHLY; CDR2 reads FYNNEI. The CDR3 is 17 amino acids. CDR3 bases: TGTGCCAGAGCCTTGGGACTAGTAGACGCTAGCACAGATACGCAGTATTTT. This gives the protein CARALGLVDASTDTQYF.

The V call is TRBV7-9, the J call TRBJ2-1, with D perhaps TRBD2 (5 bases). Germline V CDR1 and CDR2: SEHNR, FQNEAQ (reference sequence). The CDR3 is made up of 18 amino acids. V was clipped by 5 bases and J by 2 bases, with 22 bases between them. CDR3 DNA: TGTGCCAGCAGCCATCCCGCCGAGGGAACGAGGGCCTACAATGAGCAGTTCTTC. This sequence encodes CASSHPAEGTRAYNEQFF. The full variable domain, rest sourced from reference TRBV7-9 and TRBJ2-1, is DTGVSQNPRHKITKRGQNVTFRCDPISEHNRLYWYRQTLGQGPEFLTYFQNEAQLEKSRLLSDRFSAERPKGSFSTLEIQRTEQGDSAMYLCASSHPAEGTRAYNEQFFGPGTRLTVL.

The rearrangement uses TRBV27 and TRBJ2-7; 14 bases agree with TRBD2. CDR3 size: 16 residues. Trimming removed 8 bases from V and 6 bases from J; junction bases left unmatched: 12. Germline V gene data show CDR1 as MNHEY and CDR2 as SMNVEV (reference sequence). This CDR3 is CASAVLGTSGSTEQYF. The CDR3 region has the DNA TGTGCCAGCGCCGTCCTAGGGACTAGCGGGAGTACCGAGCAGTACTTC.

V usage is TRBV29-1 and J usage is TRBJ2-4; 9 nucleotides agree with TRBD2. V shed 0 bases and J 12 bases; nucleotides not matched to a gene: 3. The CDR3 has 12 amino acids. CDR1 is SQVTM and CDR2 is ANQGSEA in the germline V gene. CDR3 sequence: CSVEDGREGQYF. In DNA, the CDR3 is TGCAGCGTTGAAGATGGGCGGGAGGGTCAGTACTTC.